One and the same sample provided the 21 T cell receptor beta chains below, sequenced in a study of cytomegalovirus exposure and HLA in healthy donors (TCRdb year 2017). Library construction relied on the immunoSEQ multiplex PCR assay. For the multiplex PCR, a mixture combining 60 forward primers for TCR Vbeta segments and 13 reverse primers for TCR Jbeta segments was used. Sourced from immuneACCESS, this table was stored by TCRdb with only in-frame sequences that have V and J called. A share of the clones is absent; for the studies checked, an unresolved V gene accounts for under half, and the remainder has no known explanation. The sample data list 150,000 or so clones, and about 80% of these were observed just once. In total, the top ten clones hold approximately 10% of the sample. Sequencing used PBMCs. The receptor source for this set is a man younger than 30 in good health and CMV-seropositive.

This clone has a single count. The CDR3 region has the DNA TGTGCCAGCAGTCTCGGACAGTCTTATGGCTACACCTTC. This sequence encodes CASSLGQSYGYTF. This chain uses TRBV6-6 with TRBJ1-2; possible D gene TRBD1, 6 bases. The CDR3 totals 13 residues. CDR1 and CDR2 (germline): MNHNY, SVGAGI (reference sequence). Trimming cost V 5 bases and J 5 bases, with 12 bases left between them.

V usage is TRBV11-3 and J usage is TRBJ2-3, with 8 positions matching TRBD2. The CDR3 runs to 15 residues. Germline values: CDR1 SGHNT, CDR2 YENEEA. After removal of 6 bases from V and 3 bases from J, the junction contained 8 bases not matched to a gene. The DNA for the CDR3 is TGTGCCAGCAGTCCGGGAGGGCCGAGGACAGATACGCAGTATTTT. This gives the protein CASSPGGPRTDTQYF. Full variable domain (missing parts from reference TRBV11-3 and TRBJ2-3): EAGVVQSPRYKIIEKKQPVAFWCNPISGHNTLYWYLQNLGQGPELLIRYENEEAVDDSQLPKDRFSAERLKGVDSTLKIQPAELGDSAVYLCASSPGGPRTDTQYFGPGTRLTVL.

The V gene is TRBV28, the J gene TRBJ2-7; D may be TRBD1 (6 bases). This CDR3 region has 16 residues. V dropped 7 bases and J dropped 4 bases, with 23 bases sitting between them. Germline CDR1 and CDR2: MDHEN and SYDVKM. The CDR3 coding sequence is TGTGCCAGCACCACTGGTGGGACAAACCTCCTTTACGAGCAGTACTTC. Translation gives CASTTGGTNLLYEQYF.

Notes on this clone: At the DNA level, this CDR3 is encoded by other sequences in the same sample as well. The chain combines TRBV5-1 with TRBJ1-4; D ambiguous. Germline assignment: CDR1 SGHRS and CDR2 YFSETQ. V was pared by 0 bases and J by 3 bases, with 6 bases between. CDR3 length: 14 amino acids. The CDR3 region is CASSLAGSNEKLFF. Here the CDR3 DNA reads TGCGCCAGCAGCTTGGCAGGTTCTAATGAAAAACTGTTTTTT.

The chain has TRBV7-6 and TRBJ2-1; 9 nucleotides line up with TRBD2. CDR3 length: 16 residues. Germline loops: CDR1 SGHVS, CDR2 FNYEAQ. V was clipped by 1 base and J by 7 bases; unmatched bases: 8. CDR3 residues: CASSLEASGKGNEQFF. CDR3 nucleotide sequence: TGTGCCAGCAGCTTAGAAGCTAGCGGGAAAGGTAATGAGCAGTTCTTC.

A few counts support this clone. The gene calls are TRBV15 and TRBJ2-3; D is ambiguous. This CDR3 has 14 amino acids. Trimming left V 7 bases short and J 3 bases short, with 14 bases between. Germline CDR1 is LNHNV and CDR2 is YYDKDF (reference sequence). CDR3 DNA: TGTGCCACCAAGGAAGACTCTTGGACAGATACGCAGTATTTT. Translating gives CATKEDSWTDTQYF.

The rearrangement uses TRBV19 and TRBJ2-3; 8 positions agree with TRBD2. The V gene end was trimmed by 3 bases and the J gene end by 3 bases; junction bases not matched to a gene: 5. Germline values: CDR1 LNHDA, CDR2 SQIVND (reference sequence). This CDR3 has 15 amino acids. CDR3 DNA sequence: TGTGCCAGTAGTATGACTAGCGTCTCAACAGATACGCAGTATTTT. Translated: CASSMTSVSTDTQYF.

This chain links TRBV7-9 with TRBJ2-2; 8 nucleotides align to TRBD1. V shed 3 bases, J shed 3 bases, and the junction held 9 bases outside the gene matches. The CDR3 runs to 17 residues. Per the germline V gene, CDR1 is SEHNR and CDR2 is FQNEAQ (reference sequence). In DNA, the CDR3 is TGTGCCAGCAGCTTGAAACCGGGACAGGAATACACCGGGGAGCTGTTTTTT. Its protein is CASSLKPGQEYTGELFF.

This chain connects TRBV21-1 to TRBJ1-1. TRBV21-1 is listed as a pseudogene. This CDR3 is 17 amino acids long. CDR3 sequence: CASSKGPGGPPLCEAFF. CDR3 bases: TGTGCCAGCAGCAAAGGCCCGGGGGGGCCTCCGTTGTGCGAAGCTTTCTTT.

V is TRBV4-1 and J is TRBJ2-2, with 10 bases that match TRBD1. V gave up 5 bases and J gave up 1 base; unmatched junction bases: 19. This CDR3 is built from 21 residues. CDR1 and CDR2 (germline): MGHRA, YSYEKL. The DNA for the CDR3 is TGCGCCAGCAGCACGAATCTCCGGGACAGGGGAGGTAGAGGGAACACCGGGGAGCTGTTTTTT. It is translated as CASSTNLRDRGGRGNTGELFF.

The V and J genes are TRBV19 and TRBJ1-3; D gene unclear. This CDR3 contains 15 residues. The germline CDR1 and CDR2 sequences are LNHDA and SQIVND (reference sequence). The germline V and J ends were trimmed by 1 base and 0 bases, with 7 bases remaining between them. CDR3 coding DNA: TGTGCCAGTAGTATAGCGGGAGCCTCTGGAAACACCATATATTTT. This gives the protein CASSIAGASGNTIYF. Combining the CDR3 with reference TRBV19 and TRBJ1-3 gives the whole variable domain DGGITQSPKYLFRKEGQNVTLSCEQNLNHDAMYWYRQDPGQGLRLIYYSQIVNDFQKGDIAEGYSVSREKKESFPLTVTSAQKNPTAFYLCASSIAGASGNTIYFGEGSWLTVV.

The chain employs TRBV6-6 and TRBJ1-3; D gene uncertain. The CDR3 length is 16 residues. Trimming took 0 bases from V and 4 from J, leaving 13 bases between them. Per germline, CDR1 MNHNY and CDR2 SVGAGI (reference sequence). The CDR3 loop reads CASSYSGRATGNTIYF. The CDR3 region has the DNA TGTGCCAGCAGTTACTCGGGCAGAGCAACGGGAAACACCATATATTTT.

Comments on this clone: The junction and the germline gene differ at one end; a read error may be behind it. Within the sample, other DNA sequences also encode this same CDR3. The chain joins TRBV6-5 to TRBJ1-6, with D perhaps TRBD1 (6 bases). CDR3 length equals 14 residues. Germline V gene sequence: CDR1 MNHEY, CDR2 SVGAGI. CDR3 amino acids: CASSLTGNNSPLHF. CDR3 coding DNA: TGTGCCAGCAGTCTTACAGGGAATAATTCCCCCCTCCACTTT.

This rearrangement joins TRBV15 to TRBJ1-2; 7 positions agree with TRBD1. This CDR3 contains 13 residues. Trimming at V came to 6 bases and at J to 4 bases, leaving 5 bases not matched to a gene. Germline-derived CDR1 and CDR2 are LNHNV and YYDKDF (reference sequence). CDR3 DNA sequence: TGTGCCACCAGGACAGGGAACGCCTATGGCTACACCTTC. Translating it yields CATRTGNAYGYTF.

V and J are TRBV6-6 and TRBJ1-1; 8 bases map to TRBD1. This CDR3 is built from 14 residues. Germline loops: CDR1 MNHNY, CDR2 SVGAGI (reference sequence). V gave up 10 bases and J gave up 0 bases; unmatched junction bases: 7. CDR3 sequence: CAIQGAQMNTEAFF. The DNA of the CDR3 is TGTGCCATCCAGGGGGCCCAAATGAACACTGAAGCTTTCTTT.

The V and J genes are TRBV27 and TRBJ2-2; D is possibly TRBD2 (6 bases). Deletions cut 7 bases from V and 4 bases from J, with 16 bases between. This CDR3 is built from 15 residues. CDR1 MNHEY and CDR2 SMNVEV come from the germline V gene (reference sequence). As DNA, the CDR3 is TGTGCCAGCACCGGGGGAGGTAGTTCCACCGGGGAGCTGTTTTTT. Its protein is CASTGGGSSTGELFF.

The genes are TRBV27 and TRBJ1-4, with no clear D. The CDR3 spans 13 residues. V shed 3 bases and J shed 7 bases, with 9 bases lying between them. The germline CDR1 and CDR2 sequences are MNHEY and SMNVEV (reference sequence). In nucleotides, the CDR3 is TGTGCCAGCAGTTTCCCCCTAGCTGAAAAACTGTTTTTT. As protein: CASSFPLAEKLFF.

The gene calls are TRBV28 and TRBJ1-4; the D gene is possibly TRBD1 (6 bases). This CDR3 is built from 17 residues. V lost 5 bases and J lost 8, with 24 bases in between. Germline CDR1 is MDHEN and CDR2 is SYDVKM. Here the CDR3 reads CASSPRQALSLKEKLFF. In DNA, the CDR3 is TGTGCCAGCAGTCCCAGACAGGCCCTGTCCCTCAAGGAAAAACTGTTTTTT.

The chain carries TRBV5-1 and TRBJ2-7; 9 nucleotides line up with TRBD2. This CDR3 spans 19 amino acids. Germline V lookup: CDR1 SGHRS, CDR2 YFSETQ. V was clipped by 4 bases and J by 2 bases; unmatched bases: 19. CDR3 coding DNA: TGCGCCAGCAGCCCGGGACAGATGAAGCTAGCGGGAAAAACCTACGAGCAGTACTTC. This gives the protein CASSPGQMKLAGKTYEQYF.

The chain couples TRBV29-1 to TRBJ2-1, with 8 bases fitting TRBD2. CDR3 length: 17 residues. Germline values: CDR1 SQVTM, CDR2 ANQGSEA. The J segment lost 8 bases and the V segment lost 7 bases, leaving 22 bases of the junction unmatched. The CDR3 DNA reads as TGCAGCGCTCAAGTCCCCACTACTAGCGGACTTTCGGATGAGCAGTTCTTC. Translating gives CSAQVPTTSGLSDEQFF.

This clone has a handful of counts. The rearrangement joins TRBV10-2 to TRBJ2-1; 8 nucleotides line up with TRBD1. Germline V CDR1 and CDR2: WSHSY, SAAADI. V gave up 7 bases and J gave up 7 bases; unmatched junction bases: 3. This CDR3 has 12 amino acids. The CDR3 DNA follows: TGCGCCAGCACTCGGACAGGGAATGAGCAGTTCTTC. This codes for CASTRTGNEQFF.